The T cell receptor (beta chain) described here comes from a study of beta chain features in type 1 diabetes. Of the isolated RNA, all was reverse transcribed, and so the sequenced material was expressed TCRB transcripts. Here immunoSEQ multiplex PCR was the method, and the copy in TCRdb shows in-frame clones only, minus some. Among under 300,000 clones listed, roughly 13% were seen once. The germline gives CDR1 SQVTM, CDR2 ANQGSEA. V lost 4 bases, J lost 2 bases, and 3 bases lay in between. The length of the CDR3 is 11 residues. Study findings and constraints: Moderate but significant shortening of TCRB CDR3s was recorded in all four CD4+ subsets from Type 1 diabetes patients.

This clone has more than one count but fewer than ten. Its antigen is undetermined. Sequencing input: naive CD4+ T cells from blood. The clonotype comes from a young man with type 1 diabetes. V usage is TRBV29-1 and J usage is TRBJ1-5; no firm D call. The CDR3 spells CSVGGNQPQHF. The CDR3 nucleotides are TGCAGCGTTGGAGGCAATCAGCCCCAGCATTTT.